The 31 T cell receptor beta chains listed next were all sequenced from one sample in a study of blood T cell repertoires in COVID-19. Method: immunoSEQ multiplex PCR; TCRdb's copy keeps in-frame clones and lacks some. The repertoire holds about 440,000 clones, with 87% as singletons. The specimen sequenced was PBMCs or T cells enriched from blood (not recorded which). These receptors originate from a young woman with acute COVID-19.

The V gene is TRBV18, the J gene TRBJ1-1; D is uncertain. The V gene lost 1 base and the J gene lost 1 base, with 7 bases spanning the gap. This CDR3 has 14 residues. Germline V gene lookup returns CDR1 KGHSH and CDR2 LQKENI. CDR3 sequence (DNA): TGTGCCAGCTCACCACAACAAACGAACACTGAAGCTTTCTTT. Translation gives CASSPQQTNTEAFF.

This chain joins TRBV5-5 and TRBJ1-1, with TRBD1 as a possible D gene (5 bases). V gave up 0 bases and J gave up 2 bases, with 8 bases separating them. Germline CDR1 SGHKS, CDR2 YYEKEE (reference sequence). The CDR3 is 14 amino acids. CDR3 sequence: CASSLDRGNTEAFF. The CDR3 coding sequence is TGTGCCAGCAGCTTGGATAGGGGTAACACTGAAGCTTTCTTT.

The chain carries TRBV3-1 (or the pseudogene TRBV3-2) and TRBJ2-3; 10 positions agree with TRBD2. The J segment lost 2 bases and the V segment lost 4 bases, leaving 6 bases of the junction unmatched. Germline V gives CDR1 LGHDT, CDR2 YNNKEL (reference sequence). The CDR3 spans 16 residues. CDR3 coding DNA: TGTGCCAGCAGCCCATACGGGACTAGCGACACAGATACGCAGTATTTT. Residues: CASSPYGTSDTDTQYF.

CDR3 sequence reads: CASSESGKVFEQYF. The CDR3 region has the DNA TGTGCCAGCAGTGAAAGCGGGAAGGTCTTTGAGCAGTACTTC. V is TRBV6-1 and J is TRBJ2-7, with 7 bases matching TRBD2. Germline CDR1 and CDR2: MNHNS and SASEGT. Trimming took 2 bases from V and 7 from J; bases not matched to a gene: 8. This CDR3 comprises 14 residues.

The chain is built from TRBV9 and TRBJ1-4, with 7 bases identical to TRBD1. V dropped 4 bases and J dropped 0; count of bases not matched to a gene: 9. The CDR3 is 17 amino acids. From germline, CDR1 is SGDLS and CDR2 YYNGEE. The chain's CDR3 is CASSTGQLSSTNEKLFF. Here the CDR3 DNA reads TGTGCCAGCAGCACGGGACAGCTGAGTTCAACTAATGAAAAACTGTTTTTT. Combining the CDR3 with reference TRBV9 and TRBJ1-4 gives the whole variable domain DSGVTQTPKHLITATGQRVTLRCSPRSGDLSVYWYQQSLDQGLQFLIQYYNGEERAKGNILERFSAQQFPDLHSELNLSSLELGDSALYFCASSTGQLSSTNEKLFFGSGTQLSVL.

The rearrangement uses TRBV4-3 and TRBJ2-5; perhaps TRBD1 as D (6 bases). Deletions cut 6 bases from V and 3 bases from J, with 14 bases between. CDR3 length: 14 amino acids. The germline V gene encodes CDR1 LGHNA and CDR2 YSLEER. This chain's CDR3 is CASSPAWTEETQYF. The DNA of the CDR3 is TGCGCCAGCAGTCCCGCCTGGACAGAAGAGACCCAGTACTTC.

V gene TRBV29-1 combines with J gene TRBJ2-7; possibly TRBD1 for D (7 bases). This CDR3 region has 13 residues. V lost 4 bases, J lost 5 bases, and 15 bases lay in between. Germline loops: CDR1 SQVTM, CDR2 ANQGSEA. CDR3 amino acids: CSVVSGGLNEQYF. CDR3 in DNA: TGCAGCGTTGTTTCAGGGGGGCTGAACGAGCAGTACTTC.

CDR3 nucleotide sequence: TGCGCCAGCAGCCAACAGGGGGCGTCCTACAATGAGCAGTTCTTC. Translation: CASSQQGASYNEQFF. The chain joins TRBV4-3 to TRBJ2-1; TRBD1 matches 8 bases. Germline loops: CDR1 LGHNA, CDR2 YSLEER. The V and J ends lost 2 bases and 1 base, in that order; junction bases with no gene match: 1. The CDR3 extends over 15 amino acids.

This clone was detected a few times. The chain links TRBV5-1 to TRBJ2-7, with 8 bases that match TRBD1. CDR1 and CDR2 (germline): SGHRS, YFSETQ. This CDR3 comprises 13 residues. Trimming took 3 bases from V and 6 from J; bases not matched to a gene: 5. The CDR3 DNA reads as TGCGCCAGCAGCTCTGGACAGGGCTTCGAGCAGTACTTC. Translating gives CASSSGQGFEQYF.

The gene calls are TRBV7-3 and TRBJ2-7; possibly TRBD2 for D (5 bases). This CDR3 spans 13 amino acids. V was cut by 5 bases and J by 4 bases, with 12 bases left in between. Germline lookup yields CDR1 SGHTA and CDR2 FQGTGA. CDR3 loop: CASSASDYYEQYF. The CDR3 nucleotides are TGTGCCAGCAGCGCGTCAGACTATTACGAGCAGTACTTC.

Concerning this clone itself: The sample contains more than one DNA sequence encoding this CDR3. This chain connects TRBV18 to TRBJ1-6, with 7 positions matching TRBD1. The CDR3 runs 15 residues. The V gene end was trimmed by 3 bases and the J gene end by 7 bases; junction bases not matched to a gene: 6. The germline V gene encodes CDR1 KGHSH and CDR2 LQKENI. The CDR3 bases are TGTGCCAGCTCACCTACGGGACAGCCCAATTCACCCCTCCACTTT. It yields the protein CASSPTGQPNSPLHF.

This clone was observed a single time. J is TRBJ2-7 and V is TRBV6-6, with D perhaps TRBD1 (6 bases). V was trimmed by 2 bases and J by 0 bases, leaving 11 bases between them. The germline gives CDR1 MNHNY, CDR2 SVGAGI (reference sequence). The CDR3 runs 15 residues. The CDR3 nucleotides read TGTGCCAGCAGTTACCGGACAGAAAGCTCCTACGAGCAGTACTTC. Its translation is CASSYRTESSYEQYF.

J is TRBJ1-6 and V is TRBV30; no clear D. The CDR3 contains 13 residues. Germline V gene lookup returns CDR1 GTSNPN and CDR2 SVGIG (reference sequence). The ends were cut back, 6 bases at V and 7 bases at J, with 13 bases in the middle. CDR3 DNA: TGTGCCTGTAGAGACACGGTCAATTCACCCCTCCACTTT. It translates to CACRDTVNSPLHF.

This clone appeared once. This chain uses TRBV18 with TRBJ2-1; the match to TRBD2 covers 7 bases. CDR3 length equals 14 residues. The V and J ends lost 3 bases and 6 bases, in that order; junction bases with no gene match: 5. From germline, CDR1 is KGHSH and CDR2 LQKENI. The CDR3 DNA reads as TGTGCCAGCTCACCTAGACTAGCCGGCAATGAGCAGTTCTTC. Encoded protein: CASSPRLAGNEQFF.

This chain links TRBV6-2 or TRBV6-3 with TRBJ1-5, with TRBD1 matching 7 bases. Germline V gene lookup returns CDR1 MNHEY and CDR2 SVGEGT. The CDR3 is made up of 14 amino acids. The V segment lost 5 bases and the J segment 7 bases; nucleotides outside the gene matches: 8. CDR3 protein: CASSRQGERQPQHF. CDR3 DNA: TGTGCCAGCAGTAGGCAGGGGGAACGGCAGCCCCAGCATTTT.

This clone was observed a few times. CDR3 loop: CASSNLRGQGREYEQYF. The CDR3 coding sequence is TGTGCCAGCAGCAACCTGAGGGGACAGGGAAGAGAATACGAGCAGTACTTC. The chain joins TRBV5-4 to TRBJ2-7; TRBD1 agrees at 9 bases. Germline V gene lookup returns CDR1 SGHNT and CDR2 YYREEE (reference sequence). CDR3 size: 17 residues. Trimming at V came to 4 bases and at J to 4 bases, leaving 15 bases not matched to a gene.

CDR3 in amino acids: CASRQTSTGELFF. For the CDR3, the DNA is TGTGCCAGCAGACAAACTAGTACCGGGGAGCTGTTTTTT. This sequence joins TRBV5-5 and TRBJ2-2, with D maybe TRBD2 (5 bases). V gave up 5 bases and J gave up 5 bases, with 10 bases separating them. CDR1 and CDR2 from the germline V gene are SGHKS and YYEKEE (reference sequence). The CDR3 loop spans 13 amino acids. The complete variable domain, with remaining parts taken from reference TRBV5-5 and TRBJ2-2, reads DAGVTQSPTHLIKTRGQQVTLRCSPISGHKSVSWYQQVLGQGPQFIFQYYEKEERGRGNFPDRFSARQFPNYSSELNVNALLLGDSALYLCASRQTSTGELFFGEGSRLTVL.

The rearrangement links TRBV7-9 to TRBJ1-2, with TRBD1 matching over 7 bases. Germline trimming cut 8 bases from V and 1 base from J; bases unmatched to any gene: 7. The length of the CDR3 is 14 residues. The germline V gene encodes CDR1 SEHNR and CDR2 FQNEAQ (reference sequence). CDR3 region: CASASGGSNYGYTF. CDR3 bases: TGTGCCAGCGCGTCAGGGGGGAGTAACTATGGCTACACCTTC.

The rearrangement links TRBV6-5 to TRBJ2-5; 7 bases align to TRBD2. This CDR3 has 13 residues. V gave up 2 bases and J gave up 4 bases; unmatched junction bases: 1. Germline V gene lookup returns CDR1 MNHEY and CDR2 SVGAGI. Here the CDR3 DNA reads TGTGCCAGCAGTTACATAGCGGGAGAGACCCAGTACTTC. The encoded protein is CASSYIAGETQYF.

The chain employs TRBV30 and TRBJ1-4; D unresolved. Germline lookup yields CDR1 GTSNPN and CDR2 SVGIG (reference sequence). The CDR3 has 12 residues. Deletions cut 1 base from V and 5 bases from J, with 5 bases between. CDR3 amino acids: CAWSGENEKLFF. Here the CDR3 DNA reads TGTGCCTGGAGTGGCGAAAATGAAAAACTGTTTTTT.

The CDR3 DNA sequence: TGTGCCAGCAGCGTAAGACGATATAGCGGGGGACCAAACACCGGGGAGCTGTTTTTT. It yields the protein CASSVRRYSGGPNTGELFF. This chain connects TRBV9 to TRBJ2-2, with 9 bases lining up with TRBD2. CDR1 SGDLS and CDR2 YYNGEE come from the germline V gene. Germline trimming cut 1 base from V and 2 bases from J; bases unmatched to any gene: 12. The CDR3 has 19 residues.

The chain recombines TRBV7-9 with TRBJ1-1; TRBD1 matches at 8 bases. This CDR3 contains 12 residues. Trimming removed 10 bases from V and 2 bases from J; junction bases left unmatched: 3. Germline V gene data show CDR1 as SEHNR and CDR2 as FQNEAQ (reference sequence). This CDR3 reads CATGTGNTEAFF. CDR3 in DNA: TGTGCCACAGGGACAGGAAACACTGAAGCTTTCTTT.

A single count supports this clone. V gene TRBV7-2 combines with J gene TRBJ1-3; D is undetermined. Per the germline V gene, CDR1 is SGHTA and CDR2 is FQGNSA. The CDR3 runs 13 residues. Trimming took 5 bases from V and 4 from J, leaving 9 bases between them. CDR3 residues: CASSPVSGNTIYF. The CDR3 bases are TGTGCCAGCAGCCCGGTATCAGGAAACACCATATATTTT.

The V call is TRBV3-1 (or the pseudogene TRBV3-2), the J call TRBJ2-1, with TRBD1 identical over 9 bases. The ends lost 3 bases at V and 7 bases at J; junction bases unmatched: 13. Per the germline V gene, CDR1 is LGHDT and CDR2 is YNNKEL (reference sequence). The CDR3 covers 17 residues. The CDR3 reads CASSHVEAGQGGNEQFF. CDR3 nucleotides: TGTGCCAGCAGCCACGTAGAAGCGGGACAGGGAGGAAATGAGCAGTTCTTC.

The chain joins TRBV7-9 to TRBJ1-4, with 7 bases lining up with TRBD1. J was trimmed by 8 bases and V by 5 bases; bases with no gene match: 5. Germline V gene data show CDR1 as SEHNR and CDR2 as FQNEAQ (reference sequence). There are 13 residues in the CDR3. CDR3 sequence reads: CASSRDRTEKLFF. The CDR3 nucleotides are TGTGCCAGCAGCCGGGACAGAACGGAAAAACTGTTTTTT.

DNA of the CDR3: TGTGCCAGCAGCTCAAAACCAGATCAGCCCCAGCATTTT. Encoded protein: CASSSKPDQPQHF. The chain joins TRBV16 to TRBJ1-5; D gene ambiguous. This CDR3 contains 13 residues. Germline loops: CDR1 KGHSY, CDR2 FQNENV. V lost 5 bases and J 5 bases, leaving 10 bases between the germline ends. Together with reference TRBV16 and TRBJ1-5, the CDR3 gives the full variable domain: GEEVAQTPKHLVRGEGQKAKLYCAPIKGHSYVFWYQQVLKNEFKFLISFQNENVFDETGMPKERFSAKCLPNSPCSLEIQATKLEDSAVYFCASSSKPDQPQHFGDGTRLSIL.

The V call is TRBV5-1, the J call TRBJ2-1; TRBD2 matches at 9 bases. In germline, CDR1 is SGHRS, CDR2 YFSETQ. The trim removed 5 bases at V and 9 bases at J, leaving 9 bases unmatched. The CDR3 runs to 14 residues. Written as DNA, the CDR3 is TGCGCCAGCAGTACGGGACTAGCCGGAAGTGAGCAGTTCTTC. It encodes CASSTGLAGSEQFF.

This chain uses TRBV3-1 (or the pseudogene TRBV3-2) with TRBJ1-2; a weak D match, TRBD1 (5 bases). Looked up from germline, CDR1 is LGHDT and CDR2 is YNNKEL (reference sequence). Trimming removed 2 bases at V and 3 bases at J, with 7 bases between. CDR3 length equals 13 residues. The CDR3 DNA is TGTGCCAGCAGCCAAATAGGGGACTATGGCTACACCTTC. It is translated as CASSQIGDYGYTF.

The rearrangement uses TRBV6-5 and TRBJ1-6, with TRBD1 identical over 8 bases. The CDR3 totals 14 residues. V lost 7 bases to trimming and J lost 8 bases; unmatched junction nucleotides: 7. Germline V lookup: CDR1 MNHEY, CDR2 SVGAGI. The CDR3 here is CASTYDRGHSPLHF. As DNA, the CDR3 is TGTGCCAGCACCTATGACAGGGGTCATTCACCCCTCCACTTT.

The chain combines TRBV15 with TRBJ1-5; no clear D gene. The CDR3 totals 12 residues. The V end was cut by 0 bases, the J end by 10 bases, with 7 bases between. Germline lookup yields CDR1 LNHNV and CDR2 YYDKDF (reference sequence). The CDR3 region has the DNA TGTGCCACCAGCAGAGATAGTTACCCCCAGCATTTT. It yields the protein CATSRDSYPQHF. The whole variable domain, filled in from reference TRBV15 and TRBJ1-5, reads DAMVIQNPRYQVTQFGKPVTLSCSQTLNHNVMYWYQQKSSQAPKLLFHYYDKDFNNEADTPDNFQSRRPNTSFCFLDIRSPGLGDTAMYLCATSRDSYPQHFGDGTRLSIL.

The rearrangement uses TRBV12-3 or TRBV12-4 and TRBJ2-7; D possibly corresponds to TRBD1 (6 bases). CDR3 length equals 13 residues. V was shortened by 5 bases and J by 8 bases, with 16 bases between the two germline ends. For the CDR3, the DNA is TGTGCCAGCAGTGGGGACACCGACATTAAGCAGTACTTC. This codes for CASSGDTDIKQYF.